This is a list of T cell receptor beta chains from one sample in a study of CD8 T cells in ankylosing spondylitis. Using its own MiXCR run on the 5' RACE reads, TCRdb lists one record per CDR3 protein. The sample includes some 300,000 distinct CDR3 sequences, 20% of them seen just once. The sample consisted of blood, either unsorted or a sorted T cell fraction (not recorded which). The receptors stem from a female donor with ankylosing spondylitis or in good health (not recorded which). Both conserved end residues are part of each CDR3. Some rows have no size entry. The others give once, few or many, or a class for an expanded clone.

J	V	size	CDR3
TRBJ2-2	TRBV4-3	few	CASSQNRGPTTGELFF
TRBJ2-2	TRBV5-8	NA	CASSPRGPGELFF
TRBJ1-2	TRBV12-3/TRBV12-4	NA	CASSDEYGYTF
TRBJ2-2	TRBV5-1	NA	CASSVGGANTGELFF
TRBJ2-7	TRBV25-1	NA	CASSVGRAYEQYF
TRBJ2-1	TRBV3-1	NA	CASSQGSGSGSSYNEQFF
TRBJ1-5	TRBV20-1	NA	CSAEFLAEDQPQHF
TRBJ1-2	TRBV20-1	few	CSAPRQALGYGYTF
TRBJ2-5	TRBV20-1	once	CSADGKRGDRETQYF
TRBJ1-4	TRBV29-1	NA	CSVETNEKLFF
TRBJ1-6	TRBV7-8	NA	CASSAPTVAKNSPLHF
TRBJ2-1	TRBV7-2	NA	CASSLVAGYYNEQFF
TRBJ2-1	TRBV20-1	NA	CSATSPTRQVYNEQFF
TRBJ2-7	TRBV3-1	once	CASSSPRPLGEQYF
TRBJ2-4	TRBV6-2/TRBV6-3	few	CASSYTGLAKNIQYF
TRBJ2-7	TRBV20-1	NA	CSAREYEQYF
TRBJ2-6	TRBV20-1	NA	CSAGGFPSGANVLTF
TRBJ2-1	TRBV7-2	few	CASSSDGSESYNEQFF
TRBJ2-3	TRBV20-1	NA	CSATRRTTSTDTQYF
TRBJ2-3	TRBV30	once	CAWSVQTTDTQYF
TRBJ1-2	TRBV25-1	NA	CASRGDSCGYTF
TRBJ2-5	TRBV29-1	NA	CSVVPGVFETQYF
TRBJ2-1	TRBV24-1	NA	CATSDSFLAGVREQFF
TRBJ2-7	TRBV20-1	NA	CSASGSRSYEQYF
TRBJ2-5	TRBV7-9	NA	CASSNQGETQYF
TRBJ2-1	TRBV4-3	few	CASSSYSGSSYNEQFF
TRBJ2-1	TRBV11-1	few	CASSLEYSNNEQFF
TRBJ2-1	TRBV4-2	few	CASSQGGLGQFF
TRBJ2-5	TRBV6-5	few	CASSYFRQGGGETQYF
TRBJ2-3	TRBV7-6	few	CASSTSRGGGTDTQYF
TRBJ2-1	TRBV29-1	few	CSVVRYNEQFF
TRBJ2-1	TRBV29-1	few	CSALGPRGLYEQFF
TRBJ2-2	TRBV11-1	NA	CASIPRGSNVANTGELFF
TRBJ1-1	TRBV7-3	NA	CASSPGHRNTEAFF
TRBJ2-7	TRBV25-1	few	CASSVRTVPYEQYF
TRBJ2-2	TRBV29-1	NA	CSVYRNGELFF
TRBJ1-5	TRBV28	few	CASSLGKHQPQHF
TRBJ2-7	TRBV10-3	many	CATQTSAPYEQYF
TRBJ2-2	TRBV20-1	few	CSAPEWASGSAGELFF
TRBJ2-6	TRBV11-2	NA	CASSFLQSSGANVLTF
TRBJ2-1	TRBV5-1	NA	CASSLVRGPRNEQFF
TRBJ2-3	TRBV6-1	NA	CASRDGSVHTDTQYF
TRBJ1-1	TRBV5-6	once	CASSLAGRATEAFF
TRBJ2-1	TRBV5-1	once	CASSVGLGMVNEQFF
TRBJ2-5	TRBV20-1	NA	CSASPPTGTQYF
TRBJ2-7	TRBV7-7	NA	CASSANVLGEQYF
TRBJ1-1	TRBV7-2	few	CASSLVFGTEAFF
TRBJ2-1	TRBV20-1	few	CSAVAFVSYNEQFF
TRBJ2-2	TRBV12-3/TRBV12-4	NA	CASSLRRETGELFF
TRBJ1-5	TRBV12-3/TRBV12-4	many	CASSLGWGEPQHF
TRBJ2-1	TRBV4-3	once	CASSLGRSVYNEQFF
TRBJ2-3	TRBV20-1	few	CSATTSGVLGDTQYF
TRBJ1-1	TRBV5-4	NA	CASSSPGPGDTEAFF
TRBJ1-2	TRBV20-1	many	CSAKGRRGSYTF
TRBJ2-1	TRBV20-1	NA	CKKGRTNEQFF